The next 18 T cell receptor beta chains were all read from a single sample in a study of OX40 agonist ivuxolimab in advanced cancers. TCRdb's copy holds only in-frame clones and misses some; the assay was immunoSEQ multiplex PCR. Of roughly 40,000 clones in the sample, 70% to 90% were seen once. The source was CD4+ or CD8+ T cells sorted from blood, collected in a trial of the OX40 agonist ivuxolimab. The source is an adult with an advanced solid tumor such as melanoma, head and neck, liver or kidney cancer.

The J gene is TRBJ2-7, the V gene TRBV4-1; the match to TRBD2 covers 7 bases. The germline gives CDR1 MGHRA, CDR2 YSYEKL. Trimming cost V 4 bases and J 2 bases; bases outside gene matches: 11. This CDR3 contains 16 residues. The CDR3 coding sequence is TGCGCCAGCAGCCTCGGGGCCAGCGGGGTTACCTACGAGCAGTACTTC. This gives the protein CASSLGASGVTYEQYF.

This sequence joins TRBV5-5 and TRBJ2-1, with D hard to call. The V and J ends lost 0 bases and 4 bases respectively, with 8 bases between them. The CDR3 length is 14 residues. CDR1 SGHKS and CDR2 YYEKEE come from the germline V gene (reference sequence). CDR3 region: CASSLELFYNEQFF. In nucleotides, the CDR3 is TGTGCCAGCAGCTTGGAATTATTTTACAATGAGCAGTTCTTC.

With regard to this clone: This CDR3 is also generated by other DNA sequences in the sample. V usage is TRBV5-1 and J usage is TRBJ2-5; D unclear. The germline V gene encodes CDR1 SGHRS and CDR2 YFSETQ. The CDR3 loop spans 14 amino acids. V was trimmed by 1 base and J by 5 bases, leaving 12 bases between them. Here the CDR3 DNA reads TGCGCCAGCAGCTTGACAAGTATCAGGGAGACCCAGTACTTC. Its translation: CASSLTSIRETQYF.

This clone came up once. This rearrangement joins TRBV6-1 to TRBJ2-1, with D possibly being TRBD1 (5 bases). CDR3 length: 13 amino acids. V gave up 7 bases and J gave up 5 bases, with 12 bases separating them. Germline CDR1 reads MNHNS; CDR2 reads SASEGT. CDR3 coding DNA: TGTGCCAGCACGCTTCAGGGCCACAATGAGCAGTTCTTC. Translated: CASTLQGHNEQFF.

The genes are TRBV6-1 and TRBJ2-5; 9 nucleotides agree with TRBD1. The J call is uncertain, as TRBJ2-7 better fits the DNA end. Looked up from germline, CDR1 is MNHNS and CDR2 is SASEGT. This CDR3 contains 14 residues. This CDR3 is CASLSDRGFYEQYF. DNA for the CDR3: TGTGCCAGCCTTAGCGACAGGGGGTTCTACGAGCAGTACTTC.

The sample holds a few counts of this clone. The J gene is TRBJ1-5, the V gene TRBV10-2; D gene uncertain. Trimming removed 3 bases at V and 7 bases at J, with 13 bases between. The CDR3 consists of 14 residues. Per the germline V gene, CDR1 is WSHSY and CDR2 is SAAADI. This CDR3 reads CASSEVSLSQPQHF. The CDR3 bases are TGCGCCAGCAGTGAAGTCAGTTTATCGCAGCCCCAGCATTTT.

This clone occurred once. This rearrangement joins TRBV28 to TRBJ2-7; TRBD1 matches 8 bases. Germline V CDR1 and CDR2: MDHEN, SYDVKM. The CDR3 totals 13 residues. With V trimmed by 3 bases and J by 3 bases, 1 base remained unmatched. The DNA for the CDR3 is TGTGCCAGCAGTTTTGACAGGGGCTACGAGCAGTACTTC. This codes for CASSFDRGYEQYF.

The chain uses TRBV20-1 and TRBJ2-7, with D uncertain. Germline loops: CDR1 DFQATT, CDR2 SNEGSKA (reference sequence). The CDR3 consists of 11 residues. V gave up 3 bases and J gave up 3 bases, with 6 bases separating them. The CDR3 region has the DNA TGCAGTGCTAGGAATCGCTACGAGCAGTACTTC. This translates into CSARNRYEQYF.

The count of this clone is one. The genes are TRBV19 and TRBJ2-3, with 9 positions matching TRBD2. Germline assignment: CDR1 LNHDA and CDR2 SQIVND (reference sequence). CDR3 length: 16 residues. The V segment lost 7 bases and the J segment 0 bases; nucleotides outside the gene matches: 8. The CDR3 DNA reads TGTGCCAGTACCCTGACTAGCGGACCTAGCACAGATACGCAGTATTTT. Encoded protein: CASTLTSGPSTDTQYF.

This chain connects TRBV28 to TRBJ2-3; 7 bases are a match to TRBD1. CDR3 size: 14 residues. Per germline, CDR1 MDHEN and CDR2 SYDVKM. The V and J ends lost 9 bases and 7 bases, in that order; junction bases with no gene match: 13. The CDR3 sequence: CARPIHRGLNTQYF. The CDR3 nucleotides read TGTGCCAGACCGATCCACAGGGGTCTAAATACGCAGTATTTT.

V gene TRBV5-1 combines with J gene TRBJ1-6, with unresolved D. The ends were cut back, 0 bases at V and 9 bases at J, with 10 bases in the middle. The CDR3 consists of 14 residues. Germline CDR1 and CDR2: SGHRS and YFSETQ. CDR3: CASSLVASASPLHF. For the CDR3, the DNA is TGCGCCAGCAGCTTGGTTGCTTCAGCTTCACCCCTCCACTTT.

As DNA, the CDR3 is TGTGCCAGCTCACTGGACAGGGGCGGCTACACCTTC. Translating it yields CASSLDRGGYTF. This sequence joins TRBV18 and TRBJ1-2, with 9 nucleotides matching TRBD1. Germline loops: CDR1 KGHSH, CDR2 LQKENI. The CDR3 covers 12 residues. V was pared by 4 bases and J by 8 bases, with 2 bases of the junction left unmatched.

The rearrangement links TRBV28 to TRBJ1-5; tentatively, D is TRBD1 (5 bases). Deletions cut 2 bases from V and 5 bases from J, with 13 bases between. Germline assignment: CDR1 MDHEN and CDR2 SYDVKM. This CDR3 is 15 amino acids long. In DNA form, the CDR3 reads TGTGCCAGCAGTTTAATGGGGGGTGGAGATCAGCCCCAGCATTTT. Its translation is CASSLMGGGDQPQHF.

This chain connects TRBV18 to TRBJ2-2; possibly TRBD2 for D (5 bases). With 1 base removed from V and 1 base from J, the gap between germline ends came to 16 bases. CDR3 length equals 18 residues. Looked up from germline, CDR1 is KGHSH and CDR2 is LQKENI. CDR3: CASSPLGPGRKNTGELFF. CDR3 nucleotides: TGTGCCAGCTCACCACTGGGCCCGGGAAGAAAGAACACCGGGGAGCTGTTTTTT. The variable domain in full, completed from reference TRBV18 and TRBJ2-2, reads NAGVMQNPRHLVRRRGQEARLRCSPMKGHSHVYWYRQLPEEGLKFMVYLQKENIIDESGMPKERFSAEFPKEGPSILRIQQVVRGDSAAYFCASSPLGPGRKNTGELFFGEGSRLTVL.

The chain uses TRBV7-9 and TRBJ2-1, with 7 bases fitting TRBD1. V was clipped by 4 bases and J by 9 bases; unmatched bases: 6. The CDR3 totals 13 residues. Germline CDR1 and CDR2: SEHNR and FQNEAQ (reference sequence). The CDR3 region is CASSSEGAFEQFF. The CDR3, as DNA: TGTGCCAGCAGCTCAGAGGGGGCGTTTGAGCAGTTCTTC.

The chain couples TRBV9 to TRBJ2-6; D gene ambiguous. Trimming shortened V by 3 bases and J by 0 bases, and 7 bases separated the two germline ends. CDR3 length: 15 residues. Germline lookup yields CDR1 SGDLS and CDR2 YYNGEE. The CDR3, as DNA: TGTGCCAGCAGCGACCGTCTCTCTGGGGCCAACGTCCTGACTTTC. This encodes CASSDRLSGANVLTF.

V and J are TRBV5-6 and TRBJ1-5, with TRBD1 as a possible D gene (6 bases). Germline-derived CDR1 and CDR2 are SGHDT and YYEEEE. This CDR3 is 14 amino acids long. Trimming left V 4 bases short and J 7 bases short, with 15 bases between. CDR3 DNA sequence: TGTGCCAGCAGCCGCAGGGGAGGTGGGCAGCCCCAGCATTTT. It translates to CASSRRGGGQPQHF.

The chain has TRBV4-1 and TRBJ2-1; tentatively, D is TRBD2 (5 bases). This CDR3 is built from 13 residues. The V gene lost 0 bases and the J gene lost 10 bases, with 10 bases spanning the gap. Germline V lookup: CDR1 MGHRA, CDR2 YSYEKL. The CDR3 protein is CASSQDRLNEQFF. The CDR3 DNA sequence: TGCGCCAGCAGCCAAGACAGACTAAACGAGCAGTTCTTC.